A single sample is the source of the 29 T cell receptor beta chains below, sequenced in a study of blood T cell repertoires in COVID-19. TCRdb keeps only in-frame clones here, not all; method: immunoSEQ multiplex PCR. The sample records 310,000 or so clones, more than 75% being singletons. The source material was peripheral blood. Source of these receptors: a woman aged 50 to 60 with active or convalescent COVID-19.

The chain has TRBV18 and TRBJ1-1; D ambiguous. The CDR3 contains 14 residues. Germline CDR1 and CDR2: KGHSH and LQKENI. V was clipped by 3 bases and J by 0 bases, with 8 bases between them. The CDR3 here is CASSPSVMNTEAFF. CDR3 bases: TGTGCCAGCTCACCCAGTGTCATGAACACTGAAGCTTTCTTT.

The chain recombines TRBV28 with TRBJ2-2, with TRBD1 matching over 8 bases. The germline V gene has CDR1 MDHEN and CDR2 SYDVKM. J lost 3 bases, V lost 4 bases, and 4 bases had no gene match. CDR3 length: 15 amino acids. This chain's CDR3 is CASSSGQDYTGELFF. CDR3 nucleotides: TGTGCCAGCAGTTCGGGACAGGATTACACCGGGGAGCTGTTTTTT. The entire variable domain, with the rest obtained from reference TRBV28 and TRBJ2-2, is as follows: DVKVTQSSRYLVKRTGEKVFLECVQDMDHENMFWYRQDPGLGLRLIYFSYDVKMKEKGDIPEGYSVSREKKERFSLILESASTNQTSMYLCASSSGQDYTGELFFGEGSRLTVL.

This chain joins TRBV19 and TRBJ2-4; the match to TRBD2 covers 8 bases. The germline V gene has CDR1 LNHDA and CDR2 SQIVND (reference sequence). This CDR3 is built from 15 residues. V dropped 5 bases and J dropped 1; count of bases not matched to a gene: 4. The CDR3 coding sequence is TGTGCCAGTAGTCTCGGGGGGGCGGCCAAAAACATTCAGTACTTC. This sequence encodes CASSLGGAAKNIQYF.

The J gene is TRBJ2-1, the V gene TRBV19, with 10 bases aligning to TRBD2. Looked up from germline, CDR1 is LNHDA and CDR2 is SQIVND (reference sequence). The CDR3 consists of 15 residues. Trimming cost V 10 bases and J 6 bases; bases outside gene matches: 12. CDR3 DNA sequence: TGTGCCACCGGGAGGGGGACTAGCGTCGTCAATGAGCAGTTCTTC. Its translation: CATGRGTSVVNEQFF.

This clone was seen once. CDR3 amino acids: CASSIGGTGGERVGYTF. As DNA, the CDR3 is TGTGCCAGTAGTATAGGTGGGACAGGGGGCGAAAGGGTCGGCTACACCTTC. V and J are TRBV19 and TRBJ1-2, with 12 positions matching TRBD1. Trimming removed 1 base from V and 8 bases from J; junction bases left unmatched: 11. Germline V CDR1 and CDR2: LNHDA, SQIVND (reference sequence). The CDR3 totals 17 residues.

The V and J genes are TRBV19 and TRBJ1-5; D perhaps matches TRBD1 (6 bases). The V and J ends lost 5 bases and 4 bases respectively, with 15 bases between them. This CDR3 contains 15 residues. The germline CDR1 and CDR2 sequences are LNHDA and SQIVND (reference sequence). The CDR3 spells CASSETRGGNQPQHF. The CDR3 bases are TGTGCCAGTAGTGAAACCAGGGGAGGGAATCAGCCCCAGCATTTT.

This clone was counted a few times. The J gene is TRBJ2-2, the V gene TRBV29-1; 11 bases align to TRBD2. J was trimmed by 4 bases and V by 7 bases; bases with no gene match: 5. The germline V gene encodes CDR1 SQVTM and CDR2 ANQGSEA. The CDR3 sequence is 14 residues long. CDR3 in DNA: TGCAGCGCCGGACTAGCGGGTGGCACCGGGGAGCTGTTTTTT. Protein sequence: CSAGLAGGTGELFF.

V and J are TRBV25-1 and TRBJ2-5, with TRBD1 matching over 9 bases. The J call may be wrong; the DNA end is better matched by TRBJ2-7. Germline V lookup: CDR1 MGHDK, CDR2 SYGVNS. The CDR3 spans 15 residues. This chain's CDR3 is CASSESGTGRYEQYF. CDR3 DNA sequence: TGTGCCAGCAGTGAAAGCGGGACAGGGAGGTACGAGCAGTACTTC.

This chain joins TRBV6-2 or TRBV6-3 and TRBJ1-6; the D gene is possibly TRBD1 (5 bases). Trimming shortened V by 5 bases and J by 4 bases, and 15 bases separated the two germline ends. Per germline, CDR1 MNHEY and CDR2 SVGEGT. The CDR3 runs 16 residues. The CDR3 DNA follows: TGTGCCAGCAGTGCGGGGCTCCTCGGATATAATTCACCCCTCCACTTT. Residues: CASSAGLLGYNSPLHF.

The chain's CDR3 is CASSPIIGNTEAFF. For the CDR3, the DNA is TGTGCCAGCAGCCCCATTATCGGGAACACTGAAGCTTTCTTT. The chain has TRBV27 and TRBJ1-1, with D unresolved. Trimming took off 6 bases at V and 1 base at J, with 12 bases between the two ends. This CDR3 is built from 14 residues. From germline, CDR1 is MNHEY and CDR2 SMNVEV (reference sequence).

V gene TRBV6-5 combines with J gene TRBJ2-7, with 9 bases aligning to TRBD1. CDR1 is MNHEY, CDR2 SVGAGI, per germline. CDR3 length equals 15 residues. Trimming at V came to 2 bases and at J to 2 bases, leaving 4 bases not matched to a gene. CDR3 region: CASSYDDRGAYEQYF. In DNA, the CDR3 is TGTGCCAGCAGTTACGACGACAGGGGGGCCTACGAGCAGTACTTC.

This chain connects TRBV2 to TRBJ1-5; D may be TRBD1 (5 bases). This CDR3 has 15 amino acids. The V gene lost 6 bases and the J gene lost 4 bases, with 16 bases spanning the gap. Germline V gene lookup returns CDR1 SNHLY and CDR2 FYNNEI. The chain's CDR3 is CASSSGRQTNQPQHF. DNA of the CDR3: TGTGCCAGCAGCTCGGGCAGACAGACTAATCAGCCCCAGCATTTT.

CDR3 amino acids: CATGDYGYTF. CDR3 in DNA: TGTGCCACCGGGGATTATGGCTACACCTTC. The gene calls are TRBV19 and TRBJ1-2; no firm D call. Germline V CDR1 and CDR2: LNHDA, SQIVND (reference sequence). There are 10 residues in the CDR3. V was pared by 10 bases and J by 5 bases, with 8 bases between.

This rearrangement joins TRBV5-1 to TRBJ2-3; 9 bases are a match to TRBD2. The length of the CDR3 is 17 residues. Unmatched junction bases numbered 9, after V lost 0 bases and J lost 4 bases. CDR1 SGHRS and CDR2 YFSETQ come from the germline V gene. CDR3 DNA sequence: TGCGCCAGCAGCTTGGCGATGGCGGGAGGGCCCTCAGATACGCAGTATTTT. Translating gives CASSLAMAGGPSDTQYF.

V usage is TRBV4-1 and J usage is TRBJ1-2, with D perhaps TRBD1 (6 bases). The CDR3 runs 15 residues. Germline values: CDR1 MGHRA, CDR2 YSYEKL. V was pared by 0 bases and J by 5 bases, with 13 bases between. CDR3 in amino acids: CASSQDSGVLYGYTF. The CDR3 coding sequence is TGCGCCAGCAGCCAAGATTCAGGGGTTCTATATGGCTACACCTTC.

The rearrangement joins TRBV30 to TRBJ2-5; the match to TRBD2 covers 10 bases. The CDR3 spans 16 residues. Germline V gene sequence: CDR1 GTSNPN, CDR2 SVGIG (reference sequence). The V and J ends lost 2 bases and 4 bases, in that order; junction bases with no gene match: 10. The CDR3 loop is CAWSIGAGGPVETQYF. The DNA for the CDR3 is TGTGCCTGGAGTATTGGAGCGGGAGGGCCGGTAGAGACCCAGTACTTC.

This chain connects TRBV7-2 to TRBJ1-2, with TRBD1 matching over 9 bases. CDR3 length: 17 amino acids. J gave up 3 bases and V 4 bases, and 12 bases lay outside the gene matches. Germline lookup yields CDR1 SGHTA and CDR2 FQGNSA. The CDR3 sequence: CASSSPGQGPEDYGYTF. The CDR3 DNA sequence: TGTGCCAGCAGCTCACCGGGACAGGGTCCCGAGGACTATGGCTACACCTTC. Full variable domain (outside the CDR3, taken from reference TRBV7-2 and TRBJ1-2): GAGVSQSPSNKVTEKGKDVELRCDPISGHTALYWYRQSLGQGLEFLIYFQGNSAPDKSGLPSDRFSAERTGGSVSTLTIQRTQQEDSAVYLCASSSPGQGPEDYGYTFGSGTRLTVV.

This chain links TRBV25-1 with TRBJ2-5; 7 bases are shared with TRBD2. CDR1 is MGHDK and CDR2 is SYGVNS in the germline V gene. V trimming: 2 bases; J trimming: 0 bases; junction bases outside the gene matches: 12. This CDR3 is built from 18 residues. CDR3 coding DNA: TGTGCCAGCAGTGAAAGAGGACTAGTTTGGTATCACCAAGAGACCCAGTACTTC. Protein: CASSERGLVWYHQETQYF.

This sequence joins TRBV7-2 and TRBJ1-4; 9 nucleotides match TRBD1. Germline CDR1 is SGHTA and CDR2 is FQGNSA. The CDR3 contains 16 residues. J gave up 8 bases and V 0 bases, and 7 bases lay outside the gene matches. The CDR3 sequence: CASSLAGQGREEKLFF. CDR3 in DNA: TGTGCCAGCAGCTTAGCGGGACAGGGAAGAGAAGAAAAACTGTTTTTT.

J is TRBJ1-1 and V is TRBV12-3 or TRBV12-4; unclear D gene. V dropped 3 bases and J dropped 5 bases, with 10 bases sitting between them. The CDR3 has 13 amino acids. Here the CDR3 reads CASSLGSLTEAFF. The CDR3 DNA follows: TGTGCCAGCAGTTTGGGCAGTTTAACTGAAGCTTTCTTT.

There are a few counts of this clone. This chain connects TRBV4-2 to TRBJ2-7; 9 bases fit TRBD2. Per germline, CDR1 LGHNA and CDR2 YNFKEQ. There are 14 residues in the CDR3. With 4 bases clipped from V and 5 bases from J, the junction kept 6 bases outside the gene matches. The CDR3 sequence is CASSRAGGPDEQYF. In nucleotides, the CDR3 is TGTGCCAGCAGCCGGGCGGGAGGGCCGGACGAGCAGTACTTC.

V and J are TRBV6-2 or TRBV6-3 and TRBJ2-1, with 9 bases aligning to TRBD1. The CDR3 extends over 14 amino acids. The germline V gene has CDR1 MNHEY and CDR2 SVGEGT. The trim removed 2 bases at V and 12 bases at J, leaving 8 bases unmatched. The CDR3 reads CASSYGGQGFSQFF. The CDR3 nucleotides are TGTGCCAGCAGTTACGGCGGACAGGGGTTCTCGCAGTTCTTC.

A remark on this clone: This same CDR3 is encoded by further DNA sequences in the sample. The chain combines TRBV11-3 with TRBJ2-2, with D unclear. The CDR3 spans 13 residues. Germline V gene data show CDR1 as SGHNT and CDR2 as YENEEA. V was clipped by 0 bases and J by 6 bases, with 5 bases between them. This chain's CDR3 is CASSLDRAGELFF. CDR3 DNA: TGTGCCAGCAGCTTAGATCGTGCCGGGGAGCTGTTTTTT.

There are a few counts of this clone. The chain is built from TRBV18 and TRBJ2-7, with TRBD1 matching 8 bases. V lost 6 bases to trimming and J lost 3 bases; unmatched junction nucleotides: 4. Germline-derived CDR1 and CDR2 are KGHSH and LQKENI. The CDR3 is 13 amino acids. This CDR3 reads CASSRGQDYEQYF. Written as DNA, the CDR3 is TGTGCCAGCTCGCGGGGACAGGACTACGAGCAGTACTTC.

The V gene is TRBV6-6, the J gene TRBJ2-3, with 8 bases fitting TRBD1. This CDR3 comprises 15 residues. V lost 6 bases to trimming and J lost 0 bases; unmatched junction nucleotides: 5. Looked up from germline, CDR1 is MNHNY and CDR2 is SVGAGI (reference sequence). This CDR3 reads CASRAQGGSTDTQYF. The CDR3 DNA follows: TGTGCCAGCAGGGCACAGGGGGGTAGCACAGATACGCAGTATTTT.

The V call is TRBV25-1, the J call TRBJ1-2, with 10 nucleotides matching TRBD1. The CDR3 consists of 15 residues. CDR1 MGHDK and CDR2 SYGVNS come from the germline V gene. V lost 4 bases and J lost 7; bases outside the gene matches: 9. CDR3 sequence (DNA): TGTGCCAGCAGTGGGGATTCGACAGGGGGCTCTGGCTACACCTTC. Protein sequence: CASSGDSTGGSGYTF.

V is TRBV5-8 and J is TRBJ1-2; D call uncertain. Trimming pared 0 bases from V and 0 bases from J, leaving 15 bases between. The CDR3 spans 17 residues. The germline V gene has CDR1 SGHTS and CDR2 YDEGEE. The CDR3 sequence is CASSLDWRAGSNYGYTF. CDR3 nucleotides: TGTGCCAGCAGCTTGGACTGGCGGGCAGGTTCTAACTATGGCTACACCTTC.

The chain carries TRBV19 and TRBJ1-2; 7 bases align to TRBD1. V shed 5 bases and J 8 bases; nucleotides not matched to a gene: 8. The CDR3 contains 13 residues. Germline V gives CDR1 LNHDA, CDR2 SQIVND (reference sequence). Written as DNA, the CDR3 is TGTGCCAGTAGTGTCACAGGGGCTAGGGGCTACACCTTC. As protein: CASSVTGARGYTF.

The gene calls are TRBV7-2 and TRBJ2-3, with 7 bases identical to TRBD2. This CDR3 contains 14 residues. Germline V gene lookup returns CDR1 SGHTA and CDR2 FQGNSA. V gave up 3 bases and J gave up 1 base; unmatched junction bases: 1. Here the CDR3 DNA reads TGTGCCAGCAGCTTTACTAGCGGCACAGATACGCAGTATTTT. Encoded protein: CASSFTSGTDTQYF.